The sequence of this T cell receptor beta chain was determined in a study of shared clonotypes between healthy human individuals. Study-wide results and caveats: Deeper or shallower sequencing was expected to change how clonotypes are shared among donors.

The germline gives CDR1 SGHNT, CDR2 YYREEE (reference sequence). The CDR3 length is 15 residues. With V trimmed by 1 base and J by 9 bases, 11 bases remained unmatched. Note on this clone: The antigen is unknown.

Repertoires were generated with immunoSEQ multiplex PCR, while TCRdb's copy carries only in-frame clones and drops some. The data contain roughly 2.5 million clones, approximately 90% of them singletons. The receptor was isolated from a man between 18 and 29 years old in good health. The V gene is TRBV5-4, the J gene TRBJ2-7; TRBD2 agrees at 9 bases. The sequenced material came from naive CD4+ T cells sorted from blood. Subset in this sample: CD45RA+ positively selected. CDR3 amino acids: CASSLYLAGTLRQYF. The CDR3 DNA sequence: TGTGCCAGCAGCTTGTATCTAGCGGGGACCCTACGGCAGTACTTC.